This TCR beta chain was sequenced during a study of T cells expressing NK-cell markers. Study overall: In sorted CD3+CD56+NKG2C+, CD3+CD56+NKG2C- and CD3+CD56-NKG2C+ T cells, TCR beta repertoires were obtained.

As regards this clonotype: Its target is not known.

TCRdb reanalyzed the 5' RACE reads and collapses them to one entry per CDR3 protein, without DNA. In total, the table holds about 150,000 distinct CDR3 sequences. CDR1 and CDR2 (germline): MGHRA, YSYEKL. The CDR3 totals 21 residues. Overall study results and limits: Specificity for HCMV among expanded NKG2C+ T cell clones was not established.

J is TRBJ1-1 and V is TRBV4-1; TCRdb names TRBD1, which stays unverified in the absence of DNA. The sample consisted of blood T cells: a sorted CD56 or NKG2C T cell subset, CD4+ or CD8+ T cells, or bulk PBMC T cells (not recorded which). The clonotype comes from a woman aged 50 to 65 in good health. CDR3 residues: CASSQEFGAGTGLDLNTEAFF.